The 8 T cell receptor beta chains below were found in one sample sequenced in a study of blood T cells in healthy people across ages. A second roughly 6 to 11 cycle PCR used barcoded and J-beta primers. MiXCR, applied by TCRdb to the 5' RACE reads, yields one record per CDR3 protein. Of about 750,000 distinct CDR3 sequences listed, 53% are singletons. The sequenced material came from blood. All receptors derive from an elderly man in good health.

This chain's CDR3 is CASSLQTFDGELFF. In DNA, the CDR3 is TGCGCCAGCAGCCTTCAGACTTTTGACGGGGAGCTGTTTTTT. The V gene is TRBV4-1, the J gene TRBJ2-2; D gene unclear. The ends were cut back, 4 bases at V and 7 bases at J, with 13 bases in the middle. The germline gives CDR1 MGHRA, CDR2 YSYEKL. The CDR3 spans 14 residues.

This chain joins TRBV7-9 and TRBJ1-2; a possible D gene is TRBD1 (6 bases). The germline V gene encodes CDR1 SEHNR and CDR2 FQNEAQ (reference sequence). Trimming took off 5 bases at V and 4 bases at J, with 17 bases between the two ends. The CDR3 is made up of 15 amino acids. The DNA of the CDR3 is TGTGCCAGCAGCATCCGACCAGGGGCTTTCTATGGCTACACCTTC. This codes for CASSIRPGAFYGYTF.

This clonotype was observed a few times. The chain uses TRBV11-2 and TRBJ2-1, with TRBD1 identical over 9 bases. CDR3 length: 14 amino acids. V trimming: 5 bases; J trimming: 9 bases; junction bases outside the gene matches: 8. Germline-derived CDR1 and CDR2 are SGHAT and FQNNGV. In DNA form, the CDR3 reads TGTGCCAGCAGCACACGGACAGGGGAGGGTGAGCAGTTCTTC. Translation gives CASSTRTGEGEQFF.

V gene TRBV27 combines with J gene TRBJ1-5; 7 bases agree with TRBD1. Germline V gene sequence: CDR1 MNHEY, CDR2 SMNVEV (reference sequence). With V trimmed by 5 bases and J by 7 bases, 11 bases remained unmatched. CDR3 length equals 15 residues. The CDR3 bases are TGTGCCAGCAGTACCGACAGGGTCAGGGGCCAGCCCCAGCATTTT. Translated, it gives CASSTDRVRGQPQHF.

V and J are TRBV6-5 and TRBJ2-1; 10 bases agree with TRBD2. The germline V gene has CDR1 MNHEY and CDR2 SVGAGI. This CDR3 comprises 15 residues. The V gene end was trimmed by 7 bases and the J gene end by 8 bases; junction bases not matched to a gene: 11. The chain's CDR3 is CASNHQREGVDEQFF. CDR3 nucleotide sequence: TGTGCCAGCAACCACCAGCGGGAGGGTGTCGATGAGCAGTTCTTC.

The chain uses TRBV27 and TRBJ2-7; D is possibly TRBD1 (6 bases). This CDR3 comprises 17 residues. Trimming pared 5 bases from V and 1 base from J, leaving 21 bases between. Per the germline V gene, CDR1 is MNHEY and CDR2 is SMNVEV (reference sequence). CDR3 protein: CASSPTPHRVESYEQYF. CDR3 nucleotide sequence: TGTGCCAGCAGTCCAACCCCCCACAGGGTTGAGTCCTACGAGCAGTACTTC.

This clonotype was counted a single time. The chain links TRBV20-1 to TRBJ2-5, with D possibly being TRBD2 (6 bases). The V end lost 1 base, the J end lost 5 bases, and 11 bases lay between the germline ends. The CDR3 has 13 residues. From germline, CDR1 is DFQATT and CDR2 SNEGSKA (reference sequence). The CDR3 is CSARGGVGETQYF. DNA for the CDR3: TGCAGTGCTAGAGGGGGGGTCGGGGAGACCCAGTACTTC.

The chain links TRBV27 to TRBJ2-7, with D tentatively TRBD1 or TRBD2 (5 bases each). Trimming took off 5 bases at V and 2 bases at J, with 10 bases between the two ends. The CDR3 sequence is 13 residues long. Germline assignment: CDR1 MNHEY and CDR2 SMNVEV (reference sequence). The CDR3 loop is CASSRGAPYEQYF. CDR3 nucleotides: TGTGCCAGCAGTAGAGGGGCCCCCTACGAGCAGTACTTC.